This T cell receptor (beta chain) was obtained from a study of cytomegalovirus exposure and HLA in healthy donors. The germline CDR1 and CDR2 sequences are ENHRY and SYGVKD. Trimming cost V 3 bases and J 5 bases, with 9 bases left between them. There are 13 residues in the CDR3. PCR was performed using 60 Vbeta and 13 Jbeta primers. Clones were read by immunoSEQ multiplex PCR, and TCRdb kept only the in-frame ones, dropping some. Of about 150,000 clones in the sample, 75% to 80% were seen once. The sequenced sample consisted of PBMCs. This chain links TRBV10-3 with TRBJ2-3, with a weak D call TRBD1 (5 bases). This clonotype was sampled from a woman in her 30s in good health and CMV-seronegative. The CDR3 region has the DNA TGTGCCATCAGTGAAGGAAGGGGAGATACGCAGTATTTT. Translating it yields CAISEGRGDTQYF.